This entry concerns a single T cell receptor beta chain. In the original workflow: Estimates of nucleated cell counts were drawn from the amplification of reference gene primers. Measured with immunoSEQ multiplex PCR; TCRdb has only the in-frame clones, and not every one. V and J calls and clone size follow that table, whereas D and trimming were derived from the DNA. The sample lists 150,000 to 200,000 clones; 82% were seen once. The data are from a study of blood T cell repertoires in COVID-19. Study at large: Samples of COVID-19 (acute and convalescent) were obtained from the United States, Italy and Spain. From T cells, B-cell-depleted T cells, or PBMCs came the material, which was cDNA or gDNA.

CDR3 size: 16 residues. Germline V gene lookup returns CDR1 SGDLS and CDR2 YYNGEE. Germline trimming cut 2 bases from V and 5 bases from J; bases unmatched to any gene: 6. The sequenced sample consisted of peripheral blood. This sequence originates from a woman older than 75 with acute or convalescent COVID-19. The V and J genes are TRBV9 and TRBJ2-5, with 13 positions matching TRBD2. CDR3: CASSVEMTSGRETQYF. The CDR3 nucleotides are TGTGCCAGCAGCGTGGAGATGACTAGCGGGAGGGAGACCCAGTACTTC.